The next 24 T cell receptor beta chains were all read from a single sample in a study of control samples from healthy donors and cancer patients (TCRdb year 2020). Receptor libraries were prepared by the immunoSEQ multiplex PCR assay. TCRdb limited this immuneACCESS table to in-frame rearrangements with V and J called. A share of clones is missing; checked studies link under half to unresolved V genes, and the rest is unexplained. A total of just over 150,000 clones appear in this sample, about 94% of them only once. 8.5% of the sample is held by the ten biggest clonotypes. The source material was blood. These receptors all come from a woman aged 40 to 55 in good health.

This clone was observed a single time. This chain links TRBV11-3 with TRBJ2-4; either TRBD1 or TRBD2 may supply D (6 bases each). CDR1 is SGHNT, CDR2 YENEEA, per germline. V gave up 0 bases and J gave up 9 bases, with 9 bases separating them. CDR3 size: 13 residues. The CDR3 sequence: CASSLEGGSIQYF. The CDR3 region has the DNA TGTGCCAGCAGCTTAGAAGGGGGGAGCATTCAGTACTTC.

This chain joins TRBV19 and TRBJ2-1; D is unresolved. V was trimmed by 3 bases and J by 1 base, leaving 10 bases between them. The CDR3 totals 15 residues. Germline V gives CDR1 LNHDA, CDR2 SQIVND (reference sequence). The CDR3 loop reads CASSIRAFSYNEQFF. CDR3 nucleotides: TGTGCCAGTAGTATTCGGGCCTTTTCCTACAATGAGCAGTTCTTC.

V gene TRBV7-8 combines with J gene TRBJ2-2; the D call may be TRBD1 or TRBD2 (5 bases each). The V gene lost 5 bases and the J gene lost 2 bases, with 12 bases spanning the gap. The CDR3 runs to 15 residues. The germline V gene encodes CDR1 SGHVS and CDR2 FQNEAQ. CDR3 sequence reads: CASSVGRSNTGELFF. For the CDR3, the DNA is TGTGCCAGCAGCGTGGGACGGTCAAACACCGGGGAGCTGTTTTTT.

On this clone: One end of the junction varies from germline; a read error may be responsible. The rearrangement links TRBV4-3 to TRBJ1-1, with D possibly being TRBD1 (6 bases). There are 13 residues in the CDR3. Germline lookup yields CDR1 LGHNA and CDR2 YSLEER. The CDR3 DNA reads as TGCGCCAGCAGCCACCCCGACAGGATTGGCCTACATTTT. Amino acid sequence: CASSHPDRIGLHF.

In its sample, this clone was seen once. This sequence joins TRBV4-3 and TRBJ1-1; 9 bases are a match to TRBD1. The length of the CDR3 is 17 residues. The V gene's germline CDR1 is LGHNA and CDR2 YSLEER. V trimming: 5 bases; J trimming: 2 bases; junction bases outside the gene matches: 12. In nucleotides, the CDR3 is TGCGCCAGCAGCTCTTTTCCCGGGACAGGGCGAAACACTGAAGCTTTCTTT. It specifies CASSSFPGTGRNTEAFF.

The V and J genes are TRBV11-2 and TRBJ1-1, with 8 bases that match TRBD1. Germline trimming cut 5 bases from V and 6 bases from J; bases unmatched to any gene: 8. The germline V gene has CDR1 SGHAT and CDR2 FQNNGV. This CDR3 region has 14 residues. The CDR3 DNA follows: TGTGCCAGCAGCCAGTTAAGGACAGGGCCTGAAGCTTTCTTT. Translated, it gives CASSQLRTGPEAFF.

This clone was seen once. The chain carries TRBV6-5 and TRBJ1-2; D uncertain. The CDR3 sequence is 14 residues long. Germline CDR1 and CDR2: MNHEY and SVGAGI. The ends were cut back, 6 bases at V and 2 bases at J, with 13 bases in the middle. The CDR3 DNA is TGTGCCAGCAGCCCCGGTCGGACGAACTATGGCTACACCTTC. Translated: CASSPGRTNYGYTF.

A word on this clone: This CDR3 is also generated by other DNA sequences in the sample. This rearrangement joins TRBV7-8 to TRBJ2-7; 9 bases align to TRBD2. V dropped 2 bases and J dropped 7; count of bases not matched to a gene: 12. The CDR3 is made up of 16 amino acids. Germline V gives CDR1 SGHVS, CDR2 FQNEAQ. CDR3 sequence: CASSLPGGRVPWEQYF. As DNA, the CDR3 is TGTGCCAGCAGCTTACCTGGCGGGAGGGTACCTTGGGAGCAGTACTTC.

CDR3 in DNA: TGTGCCAGTAGTATAACGACAGACACAGATACGCAGTATTTT. Translation gives CASSITTDTDTQYF. The chain is built from TRBV19 and TRBJ2-3; TRBD1 is a possible D gene (5 bases). The CDR3 has 14 amino acids. V lost 2 bases, J lost 2 bases, and 8 bases lay in between. Germline V lookup: CDR1 LNHDA, CDR2 SQIVND (reference sequence).

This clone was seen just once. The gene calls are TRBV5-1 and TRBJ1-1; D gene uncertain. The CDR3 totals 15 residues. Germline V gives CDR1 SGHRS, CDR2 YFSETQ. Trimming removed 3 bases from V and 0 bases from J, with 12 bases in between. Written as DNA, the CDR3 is TGCGCCAGCAGCTCGGACGGGGAAATGAACACTGAAGCTTTCTTT. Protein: CASSSDGEMNTEAFF.

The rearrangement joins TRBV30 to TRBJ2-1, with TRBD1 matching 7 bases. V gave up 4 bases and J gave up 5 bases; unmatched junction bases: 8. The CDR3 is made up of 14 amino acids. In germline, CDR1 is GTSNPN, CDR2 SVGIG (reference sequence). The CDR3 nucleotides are TGTGCCTGGATAGGCAGGGGGTTAAACAATGAGCAGTTCTTC. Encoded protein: CAWIGRGLNNEQFF.

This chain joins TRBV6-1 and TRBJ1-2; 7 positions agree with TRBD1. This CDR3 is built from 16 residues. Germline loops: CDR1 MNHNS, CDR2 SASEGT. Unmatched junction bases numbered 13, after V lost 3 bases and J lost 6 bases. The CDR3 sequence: CASSEPHRGGVDGYTF. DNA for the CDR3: TGTGCCAGCAGTGAGCCGCACAGGGGAGGAGTTGATGGCTACACCTTC.

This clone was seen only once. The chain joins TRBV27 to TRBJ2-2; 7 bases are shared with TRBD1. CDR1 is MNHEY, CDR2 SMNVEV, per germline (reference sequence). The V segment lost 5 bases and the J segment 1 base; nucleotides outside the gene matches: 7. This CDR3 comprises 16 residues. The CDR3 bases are TGTGCCAGCAGTCGCACCTGGGACAGGAACACCGGGGAGCTGTTTTTT. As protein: CASSRTWDRNTGELFF.

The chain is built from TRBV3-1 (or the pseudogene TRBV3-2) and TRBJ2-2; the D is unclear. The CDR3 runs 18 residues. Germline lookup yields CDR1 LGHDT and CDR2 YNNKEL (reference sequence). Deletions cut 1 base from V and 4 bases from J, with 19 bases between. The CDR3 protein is CASSQASWLRSFTGELFF. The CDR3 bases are TGTGCCAGCAGCCAAGCTAGTTGGCTACGCTCTTTCACCGGGGAGCTGTTTTTT.

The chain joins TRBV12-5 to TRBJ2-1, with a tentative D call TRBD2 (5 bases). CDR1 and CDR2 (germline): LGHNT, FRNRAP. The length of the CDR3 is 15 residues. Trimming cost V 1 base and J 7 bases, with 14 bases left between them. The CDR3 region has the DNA TGTGCTAGTGGTTTGGGGACTCCTCCCCGGAATGAGCAGTTCTTC. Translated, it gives CASGLGTPPRNEQFF.

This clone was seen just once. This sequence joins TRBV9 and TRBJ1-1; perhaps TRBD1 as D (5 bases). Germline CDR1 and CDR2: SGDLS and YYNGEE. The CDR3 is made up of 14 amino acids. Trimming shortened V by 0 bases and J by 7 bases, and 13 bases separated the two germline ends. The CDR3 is CASSVVGASGEAFF. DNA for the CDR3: TGTGCCAGCAGCGTAGTCGGGGCGTCGGGTGAAGCTTTCTTT.

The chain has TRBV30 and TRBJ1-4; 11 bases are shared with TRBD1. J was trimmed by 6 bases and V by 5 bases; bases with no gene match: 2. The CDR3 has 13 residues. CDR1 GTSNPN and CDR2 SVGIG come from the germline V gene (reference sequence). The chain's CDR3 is CAWGTGGDEKLFF. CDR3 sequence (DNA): TGTGCCTGGGGGACAGGGGGGGATGAAAAACTGTTTTTT.

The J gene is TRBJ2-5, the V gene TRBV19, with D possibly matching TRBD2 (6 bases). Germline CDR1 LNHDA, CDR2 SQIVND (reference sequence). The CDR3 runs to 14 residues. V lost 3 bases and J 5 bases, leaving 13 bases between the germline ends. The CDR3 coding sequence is TGTGCCAGTAGTATGGGGGAGGTCGGTGAGACCCAGTACTTC. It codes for CASSMGEVGETQYF.

CDR3 in DNA: TGTGCCAGCAGCGTAGCTACTATCGGAACCGGCTACACCTTC. It specifies CASSVATIGTGYTF. V is TRBV9 and J is TRBJ1-2; D is uncertain. Germline CDR1 and CDR2: SGDLS and YYNGEE. V lost 0 bases and J lost 8, with 14 bases in between. CDR3 size: 14 residues.

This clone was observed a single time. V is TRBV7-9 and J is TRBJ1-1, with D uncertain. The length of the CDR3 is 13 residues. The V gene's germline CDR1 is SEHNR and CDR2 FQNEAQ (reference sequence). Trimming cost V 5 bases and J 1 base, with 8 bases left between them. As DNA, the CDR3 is TGTGCCAGCAGCCCTTTGGAGAACACTGAAGCTTTCTTT. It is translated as CASSPLENTEAFF.

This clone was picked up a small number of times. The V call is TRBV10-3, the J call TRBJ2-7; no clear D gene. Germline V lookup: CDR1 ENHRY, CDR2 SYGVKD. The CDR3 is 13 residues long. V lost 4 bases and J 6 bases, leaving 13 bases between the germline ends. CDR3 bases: TGTGCCATCAGTGCGTTGAAGGACCCCGAGCAGTACTTC. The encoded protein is CAISALKDPEQYF.

The DNA for the CDR3 is TGTGCCAGCAGTTTTAAAGCAGGGGGTGGCTACACCTTC. Translation gives CASSFKAGGGYTF. The V call is TRBV2, the J call TRBJ1-2; 7 nucleotides line up with TRBD1. The CDR3 covers 13 residues. The germline CDR1 and CDR2 sequences are SNHLY and FYNNEI. Losses at the gene ends were 5 bases for V and 7 bases for J; bases not matched to a gene: 7.

The CDR3 sequence: CASSQLENSPLHF. CDR3 bases: TGTGCCAGCAGCCAATTGGAGAATTCACCCCTCCACTTT. This chain joins TRBV3-1 (or the pseudogene TRBV3-2) and TRBJ1-6; D ambiguous. The germline V and J ends were trimmed by 2 bases and 7 bases, with 6 bases remaining between them. The CDR3 sequence is 13 residues long. Germline CDR1 is LGHDT and CDR2 is YNNKEL (reference sequence).

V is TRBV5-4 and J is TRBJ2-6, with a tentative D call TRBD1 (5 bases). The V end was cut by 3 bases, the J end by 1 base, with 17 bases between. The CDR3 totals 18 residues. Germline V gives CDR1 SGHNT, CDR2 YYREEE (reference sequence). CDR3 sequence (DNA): TGTGCCAGCAGCTCCACGGAGACAGAAAATTCTGGGGCCAACGTCCTGACTTTC. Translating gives CASSSTETENSGANVLTF.